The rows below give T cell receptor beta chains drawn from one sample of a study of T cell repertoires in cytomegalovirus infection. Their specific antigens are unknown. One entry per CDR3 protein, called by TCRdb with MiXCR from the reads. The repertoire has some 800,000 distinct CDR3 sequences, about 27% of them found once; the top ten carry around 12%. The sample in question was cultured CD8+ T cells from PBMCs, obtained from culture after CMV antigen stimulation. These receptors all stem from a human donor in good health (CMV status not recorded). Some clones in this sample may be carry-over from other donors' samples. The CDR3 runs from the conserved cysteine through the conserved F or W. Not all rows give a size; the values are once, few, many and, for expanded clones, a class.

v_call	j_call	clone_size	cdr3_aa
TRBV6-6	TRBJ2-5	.	CASSYSPGEAETQYF
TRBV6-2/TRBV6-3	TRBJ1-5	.	CASSYSGPATGAGQPQHF
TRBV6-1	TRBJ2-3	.	CAITGGVTSTDTQYF
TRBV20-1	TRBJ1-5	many	CSARRRTGMLLSNQPQHF
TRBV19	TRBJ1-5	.	CASSMVVNQPQHF
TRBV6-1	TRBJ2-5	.	CASSANPGQGRETQYF
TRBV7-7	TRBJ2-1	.	CASSAQGGVGGEQFF
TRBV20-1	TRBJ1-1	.	CSARDGTLGEDTEAFF
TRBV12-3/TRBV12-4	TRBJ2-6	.	CASSWNPSGANVLTF
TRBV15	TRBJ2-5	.	CATSREGGAPETQYF
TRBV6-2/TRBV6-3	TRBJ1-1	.	CASSYTTNTEAFF
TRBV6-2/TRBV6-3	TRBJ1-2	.	CASSYSQGENGYTF
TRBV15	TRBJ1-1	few	CATSSRGQGQGRTEAFF
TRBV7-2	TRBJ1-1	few	CASSFALANTEAFF
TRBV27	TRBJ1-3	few	CASSGITSLDTIYF
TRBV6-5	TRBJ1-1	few	CASSYSVFMNTEAFF
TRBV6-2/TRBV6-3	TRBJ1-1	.	CASSYVSSSEAFF
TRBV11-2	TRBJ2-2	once	CASSGAETTNTGELFF
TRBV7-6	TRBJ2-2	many	CASSSYLVRTRTGELFF
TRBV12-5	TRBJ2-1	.	CASGLNRAEQFF
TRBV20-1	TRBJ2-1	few	CSKFRDRDYNEQFF
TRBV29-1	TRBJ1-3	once	CSVDPAGAGNTIYF
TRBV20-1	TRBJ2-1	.	CSARTSGSINEQFF
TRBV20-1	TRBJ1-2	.	CSASHLGGIYGYTF
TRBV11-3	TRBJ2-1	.	CASSRRKGDRDPGNEQFF
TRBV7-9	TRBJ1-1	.	CASSLKLEAFF
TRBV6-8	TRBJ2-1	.	CASSPGSGPYNEQFF